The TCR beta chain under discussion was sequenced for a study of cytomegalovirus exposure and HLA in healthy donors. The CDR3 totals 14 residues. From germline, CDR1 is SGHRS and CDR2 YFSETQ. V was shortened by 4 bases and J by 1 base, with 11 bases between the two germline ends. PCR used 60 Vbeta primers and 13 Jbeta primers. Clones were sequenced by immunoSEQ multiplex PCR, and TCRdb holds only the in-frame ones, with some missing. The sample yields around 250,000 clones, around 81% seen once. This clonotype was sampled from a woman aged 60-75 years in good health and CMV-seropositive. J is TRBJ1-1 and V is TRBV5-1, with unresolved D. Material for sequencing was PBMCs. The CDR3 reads CASSPWGGNTEAFF. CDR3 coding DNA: TGCGCCAGCAGCCCCTGGGGAGGGAACACTGAAGCTTTCTTT.